These 8 T cell receptor beta chains were sequenced from one sample in a study of T cell responses to AZD1222 COVID-19 vaccine. TCRdb's table, derived via immunoSEQ multiplex PCR, lists solely in-frame clones and lacks some. Of 100,000 to 150,000 clones listed, roughly 90% are singletons. The starting material was peripheral blood, obtained on day 0 of AZD1222 vaccination. The source of these receptors is an adult in good health.

V is TRBV6-5 and J is TRBJ1-6; D is undetermined. V was pared by 3 bases and J by 3 bases, with 9 bases between. The germline V gene encodes CDR1 MNHEY and CDR2 SVGAGI. The CDR3 spans 15 residues. The CDR3 is CASSYEHLYNSPLHF. The DNA of the CDR3 is TGTGCCAGCAGTTATGAGCATCTCTATAATTCACCCCTCCACTTT.

This clone was picked up a small number of times. The V and J genes are TRBV30 and TRBJ2-7, with no clear D. Trimming took off 0 bases at V and 2 bases at J, with 11 bases between the two ends. CDR1 is GTSNPN, CDR2 SVGIG, per germline (reference sequence). This CDR3 spans 14 amino acids. The CDR3 sequence is CAWSVRWKTYEQYF. The CDR3 nucleotides are TGTGCCTGGAGTGTTCGATGGAAAACCTACGAGCAGTACTTC.

Here the CDR3 reads CATSRERPGELFF. DNA of the CDR3: TGTGCCACCAGCAGAGAACGTCCGGGGGAGCTGTTTTTT. This rearrangement joins TRBV15 to TRBJ2-2; D remains ambiguous. Germline lookup yields CDR1 LNHNV and CDR2 YYDKDF (reference sequence). The CDR3 has 13 residues. Trimming shortened V by 0 bases and J by 8 bases, and 7 bases separated the two germline ends.

V is TRBV4-3 and J is TRBJ1-6; D is undetermined. This CDR3 contains 14 residues. CDR1 is LGHNA, CDR2 YSLEER, per germline. V was cut by 4 bases and J by 6 bases, with 10 bases left in between. CDR3 coding DNA: TGCGCCAGCAGCCTTCAAGGCGGTAATTCACCCCTCCACTTT. Amino acid sequence: CASSLQGGNSPLHF.

The chain is built from TRBV30 and TRBJ2-7; D is ambiguous. CDR3 length: 11 residues. Trimming removed 8 bases from V and 2 bases from J, with 10 bases in between. Germline values: CDR1 GTSNPN, CDR2 SVGIG (reference sequence). The CDR3 region has the DNA TGTGCCCTGTCTGTACCCTACGAGCAGTACTTC. This codes for CALSVPYEQYF.

The chain links TRBV7-9 to TRBJ2-2, with D tentatively TRBD2 (5 bases). This CDR3 comprises 14 residues. Deletions cut 0 bases from V and 7 bases from J, with 9 bases between. Germline values: CDR1 SEHNR, CDR2 FQNEAQ (reference sequence). As DNA, the CDR3 is TGTGCCAGCAGCTTAGCGGGAGTTGTCGGGGAGCTGTTTTTT. This codes for CASSLAGVVGELFF. Variable domain in full (rest from reference TRBV7-9 and TRBJ2-2): DTGVSQNPRHKITKRGQNVTFRCDPISEHNRLYWYRQTLGQGPEFLTYFQNEAQLEKSRLLSDRFSAERPKGSFSTLEIQRTEQGDSAMYLCASSLAGVVGELFFGEGSRLTVL.

The chain links TRBV3-1 (or the pseudogene TRBV3-2) to TRBJ2-5; D remains ambiguous. Trimming removed 6 bases at V and 7 bases at J, with 15 bases between. CDR3 length equals 13 residues. Germline CDR1 is LGHDT and CDR2 is YNNKEL (reference sequence). The CDR3 reads CASRPEVHGTQYF. The CDR3 nucleotides read TGTGCCAGCAGGCCTGAAGTCCACGGGACCCAGTACTTC.

This clone was counted between two and nine times. The chain employs TRBV6-4 and TRBJ2-3; 9 bases are a match to TRBD1. J gave up 2 bases and V 5 bases, and 8 bases lay outside the gene matches. The CDR3 has 16 residues. Germline V gene data show CDR1 as MRHNA and CDR2 as SNTAGT. The CDR3 bases are TGTGCCAGCAGTCAACTACAGGGGGCCCACACAGATACGCAGTATTTT. It codes for CASSQLQGAHTDTQYF.